This T cell receptor (beta chain) emerged from a study of low-dose radiotherapy and immunotherapy resistance in tumors. Study at large: Intravenously given cyclophosphamide 200 mg/m2 followed a two-week schedule that placed each dose one day before radiation and immunotherapy.

Germline CDR1 is SGHVS and CDR2 is FNYEAQ. This CDR3 region has 15 residues. Trimming removed 1 base from V and 2 bases from J; junction bases left unmatched: 2. First-strand cDNA relied on TRAV- and TRBV-specific primers spanning alpha and beta chains. Over around 19 PCR cycles, TCRs were amplified from a constant-region primer and V-primer adapter. Each CDR3 protein is one row after TCRdb ran MiXCR on the reads. This sample has about 58,000 distinct CDR3 sequences; 20% to 25% occur once, and the top ten carry approximately 7.2%. Indicated time point: after trial treatment. The treatment was: LDRT plus nivolumab, ipilimumab, low-dose cyclophosphamide and aspirin (RACIN trial).

The chain links TRBV7-6 to TRBJ2-1; 7 positions agree with TRBD2. The TCR sequence derives from a male donor with prostate cancer. The sample here was PBMCs, taken after low-dose radiotherapy plus immunotherapy. The CDR3 region has the DNA TGTGCCAGCAGCTTAGGGGGAGGGCCCTACAATGAGCAGTTCTTC. As protein: CASSLGGGPYNEQFF.